Below are 16 T cell receptor beta chains sequenced from a single sample in a study of graft-versus-host responses after intestinal transplantation (dated by TCRdb to about 2021). Library creation used the immunoSEQ multiplex PCR assay. TCRdb obtained this table from immuneACCESS and retained in-frame rearrangements with V and J assigned. These tables miss some clones; where compared with another copy, unresolved V genes account for less than half of the shortfall, and the remainder is unexplained. The sample table records 35,000 to 45,000 clones; just under 90% of these occur just once. 7% to 7.5% of the sample rests with the top ten. The material was PBMCs, obtained about 270 days after transplant. These receptors came from a human patient who received an intestinal transplant, so some T cells may come from the graft donor.

Here the CDR3 reads CASSLGWTSGGTNYEQYF. Here the CDR3 DNA reads TGTGCCAGCAGCTTAGGTTGGACTAGCGGGGGAACAAACTACGAGCAGTACTTC. The chain uses TRBV7-2 and TRBJ2-7, with 13 bases that match TRBD2. J was trimmed by 3 bases and V by 1 base; bases with no gene match: 9. Germline V CDR1 and CDR2: SGHTA, FQGNSA. The CDR3 loop spans 18 amino acids. Full variable domain (rest looked up from reference TRBV7-2 and TRBJ2-7): GAGVSQSPSNKVTEKGKDVELRCDPISGHTALYWYRQSLGQGLEFLIYFQGNSAPDKSGLPSDRFSAERTGGSVSTLTIQRTQQEDSAVYLCASSLGWTSGGTNYEQYFGPGTRLTVT.

The chain links TRBV7-2 to TRBJ2-7, with 7 bases fitting TRBD1. The V gene's germline CDR1 is SGHTA and CDR2 FQGNSA. Unmatched junction bases numbered 6, after V lost 5 bases and J lost 2 bases. The CDR3 has 14 amino acids. CDR3 loop: CASSQQGLTYEQYF. CDR3 DNA: TGTGCCAGCAGCCAACAGGGGCTTACCTACGAGCAGTACTTC.

This chain links TRBV19 with TRBJ2-1; possibly TRBD2 for D (5 bases). Germline V lookup: CDR1 LNHDA, CDR2 SQIVND (reference sequence). The CDR3 has 15 amino acids. V was cut by 4 bases and J by 0 bases, with 10 bases left in between. CDR3 nucleotide sequence: TGTGCCAGTAGTAACCTAGCAAGCTCCTACAATGAGCAGTTCTTC. This codes for CASSNLASSYNEQFF.

This chain links TRBV5-1 with TRBJ1-5, with D perhaps TRBD1 (5 bases). The CDR3 has 14 residues. V was cut by 4 bases and J by 6 bases, with 14 bases left in between. From germline, CDR1 is SGHRS and CDR2 YFSETQ. The CDR3 DNA sequence: TGCGCCAGCAGCCCGACCCCTGGGGGTCAGCCCCAGCATTTT. The encoded protein is CASSPTPGGQPQHF.

The count of this clone is one. The V gene is TRBV14, the J gene TRBJ2-3, with D maybe TRBD2 (7 bases). The CDR3 consists of 16 residues. Looked up from germline, CDR1 is SGHDN and CDR2 is FVKESK. The ends were cut back, 1 base at V and 3 bases at J, with 14 bases in the middle. The CDR3 DNA is TGTGCCAGCAGCCAAGTGGGGGGGCAAGTAACAGATACGCAGTATTTT. It yields the protein CASSQVGGQVTDTQYF.

CDR3 protein: CASAPGTGFTDTQYF. CDR3 DNA: TGCGCCAGCGCTCCCGGGACAGGGTTCACAGATACGCAGTATTTT. The J gene is TRBJ2-3, the V gene TRBV10-1; 9 bases fit TRBD1. Germline V CDR1 and CDR2: WNHNN, SYGVQD (reference sequence). This CDR3 region has 15 residues. Trimming cost V 8 bases and J 2 bases; bases outside gene matches: 8.

J is TRBJ2-3 and V is TRBV2; no clear D. Trimming shortened V by 2 bases and J by 3 bases, and 12 bases separated the two germline ends. This CDR3 contains 15 residues. Germline CDR1 is SNHLY and CDR2 is FYNNEI. The CDR3 coding sequence is TGTGCCAGCAGTGAAAGGCAGAAATATACAGATACGCAGTATTTT. Translation: CASSERQKYTDTQYF. The full variable domain, its missing parts supplied by reference TRBV2 and TRBJ2-3, is EPEVTQTPSHQVTQMGQEVILRCVPISNHLYFYWYRQILGQKVEFLVSFYNNEISEKSEIFDDQFSVERPDGSNFTLKIRSTKLEDSAMYFCASSERQKYTDTQYFGPGTRLTVL.

This clone was detected ten times or more. This chain joins TRBV11-2 and TRBJ1-1; D is unclear. The CDR3 covers 15 residues. V lost 3 bases and J lost 0, with 11 bases in between. Germline V gene sequence: CDR1 SGHAT, CDR2 FQNNGV. CDR3 bases: TGTGCCAGCAGCTTTCTGACCCTTTTGAACACTGAAGCTTTCTTT. Protein product: CASSFLTLLNTEAFF.

The CDR3 DNA reads TGTGCCAGCAGTGTCGACGGGGCCAAGGCCTATAGCAATCAGCCCCAGCATTTT. It codes for CASSVDGAKAYSNQPQHF. The chain employs TRBV6-1 and TRBJ1-5; tentative D call: TRBD1 (5 bases). From germline, CDR1 is MNHNS and CDR2 SASEGT. This CDR3 comprises 18 residues. V dropped 4 bases and J dropped 0 bases, with 19 bases sitting between them.

The CDR3: CASSERQLNYEQYF. The CDR3 DNA sequence: TGTGCCAGCAGTGAACGACAGCTTAACTACGAGCAGTACTTC. The chain uses TRBV6-5 and TRBJ2-7, with D possibly TRBD1 on 5 matching bases. The CDR3 length is 14 residues. V was trimmed by 5 bases and J by 3 bases, leaving 14 bases between them. Germline CDR1 is MNHEY and CDR2 is SVGAGI.

This clone was observed a single time. This chain uses TRBV7-7 with TRBJ2-6; no clear D. The CDR3 contains 17 residues. V was shortened by 4 bases and J by 5 bases, with 18 bases between the two germline ends. CDR1 is SSHAT, CDR2 FNYEAQ, per germline (reference sequence). In DNA form, the CDR3 reads TGTGCCAGCAGCTGCTTGGCGCCACAAAGTCGGGCCAACGTCCTGACTTTC. It yields the protein CASSCLAPQSRANVLTF.

This clone appeared once. This rearrangement joins TRBV27 to TRBJ1-2; the D gene is possibly TRBD1 (6 bases). Between the trimmed V and J ends, which lost 6 bases and 7 bases, there was a span of 15 bases. The CDR3 covers 13 residues. Germline V CDR1 and CDR2: MNHEY, SMNVEV (reference sequence). The CDR3 sequence is CASSLRGAAGYTF. The DNA of the CDR3 is TGTGCCAGCAGCCTGAGGGGGGCAGCTGGCTACACCTTC.

The chain links TRBV6-7 to TRBJ1-2, with a tentative D call TRBD1 (6 bases). TRBV6-7 has ORF status, its function being uncertain. This CDR3 has 14 residues. The V end lost 5 bases, the J end lost 8 bases, and 18 bases lay between the germline ends. The CDR3 DNA reads TGTGCCAGCAGTAAACCCGGACAGTATTTCGGCTACACCTTC. Encoded protein: CASSKPGQYFGYTF.

V usage is TRBV20-1 and J usage is TRBJ1-4; D not resolved. The CDR3 is made up of 11 amino acids. In germline, CDR1 is DFQATT, CDR2 SNEGSKA (reference sequence). V lost 3 bases and J 8 bases, leaving 7 bases between the germline ends. The chain's CDR3 is CSASLGEKLFF. CDR3 nucleotides: TGCAGTGCTAGCTTAGGGGAAAAACTGTTTTTT.

The chain recombines TRBV5-8 with TRBJ1-2; weak D call: TRBD1 (6 bases). Trimming took 4 bases from V and 4 from J, leaving 20 bases between them. Germline V gene data show CDR1 as SGHTS and CDR2 as YDEGEE. The CDR3 length is 16 residues. This CDR3 is CASSPDRGRPGYGYTF. CDR3 nucleotide sequence: TGTGCCAGCAGCCCCGACCGGGGGCGACCGGGCTATGGCTACACCTTC.

This clone appeared a single time. The V call is TRBV4-1, the J call TRBJ1-6, with unresolved D. Trimming took off 0 bases at V and 9 bases at J, with 12 bases between the two ends. The CDR3 is made up of 15 amino acids. Per the germline V gene, CDR1 is MGHRA and CDR2 is YSYEKL. In DNA, the CDR3 is TGCGCCAGCAGCCAAGATAAAGGGTCCGCTTCACCCCTCCACTTT. Its protein is CASSQDKGSASPLHF.